The 27 T cell receptor beta chains reported below all come from one sample, sequenced in a study of cytomegalovirus exposure and HLA in healthy donors. Libraries were prepared by immunoSEQ multiplex PCR; TCRdb keeps only in-frame clonotypes and omits some of them. Of roughly 60,000 clones in the sample, almost 97% were seen once. Sample: PBMCs. The receptors derive from a young woman in good health and CMV-seronegative.

The chain has TRBV6-5 and TRBJ2-7; 7 nucleotides line up with TRBD1. The germline V gene encodes CDR1 MNHEY and CDR2 SVGAGI. V trimming: 5 bases; J trimming: 3 bases; junction bases outside the gene matches: 10. This CDR3 is built from 15 residues. The CDR3 protein is CASSRRGKPGYEQYF. CDR3 bases: TGTGCCAGCAGTCGCAGGGGGAAACCGGGCTACGAGCAGTACTTC.

The chain has TRBV6-6 and TRBJ1-2; TRBD1 agrees at 9 bases. The CDR3 sequence is 13 residues long. Unmatched junction bases numbered 7, after V lost 6 bases and J lost 8 bases. Germline CDR1 MNHNY, CDR2 SVGAGI (reference sequence). CDR3 region: CASSPRTGDGYTF. For the CDR3, the DNA is TGTGCCAGCAGCCCCCGGACAGGGGACGGCTACACCTTC.

The V call is TRBV7-3, the J call TRBJ2-3; a weak D match, TRBD1 (7 bases). The germline CDR1 and CDR2 sequences are SGHTA and FQGTGA. The V end lost 5 bases, the J end lost 0 bases, and 18 bases lay between the germline ends. This CDR3 region has 17 residues. CDR3 protein: CASSPQGGRASTDTQYF. The CDR3 DNA reads TGTGCCAGCAGCCCCCAGGGGGGCCGGGCTAGCACAGATACGCAGTATTTT.

The J gene is TRBJ2-3, the V gene TRBV15; TRBD1 aligns across 8 bases. The CDR3 is 14 residues long. The germline gives CDR1 LNHNV, CDR2 YYDKDF (reference sequence). The ends lost 5 bases at V and 4 bases at J; junction bases unmatched: 5. This chain's CDR3 is CATSPDRVPDTQYF. The DNA of the CDR3 is TGTGCCACCAGCCCGGACAGGGTTCCAGATACGCAGTATTTT.

The V gene is TRBV6-1, the J gene TRBJ2-3; 12 nucleotides match TRBD2. The CDR3 is 17 amino acids. Germline CDR1 and CDR2: MNHNS and SASEGT. The ends lost 0 bases at V and 5 bases at J; junction bases unmatched: 6. The CDR3 sequence is CASSEAPSGRVRDTQYF. CDR3 sequence (DNA): TGTGCCAGCAGTGAAGCCCCTAGCGGGAGGGTCAGAGATACGCAGTATTTT.

This clone was recorded once. The rearrangement uses TRBV5-8 and TRBJ1-2; 8 nucleotides match TRBD1. V was pared by 3 bases and J by 7 bases, with 8 bases of the junction left unmatched. CDR1 and CDR2 from the germline V gene are SGHTS and YDEGEE. The CDR3 consists of 14 residues. CDR3 DNA: TGTGCCAGCAGCTCCTTACAGGGGGTCCCTGGCTACACCTTC. Translated: CASSSLQGVPGYTF.

The chain couples TRBV7-3 to TRBJ2-6, with 10 bases that match TRBD1. The CDR3 extends over 19 amino acids. The ends lost 1 base at V and 1 base at J; junction bases unmatched: 7. Germline lookup yields CDR1 SGHTA and CDR2 FQGTGA. CDR3 region: CASSLRGDRGLSGANVLTF. DNA of the CDR3: TGTGCCAGCAGCTTAAGGGGGGACAGGGGCCTTTCTGGGGCCAACGTCCTGACTTTC.

The V gene is TRBV6-5, the J gene TRBJ1-4; D remains ambiguous. Germline CDR1 and CDR2: MNHEY and SVGAGI. V was clipped by 2 bases and J by 7 bases, with 14 bases between them. This CDR3 is built from 15 residues. DNA of the CDR3: TGTGCCAGCAGTTACGACGACACCCTCGGTGAAAAACTGTTTTTT. This gives the protein CASSYDDTLGEKLFF.

The chain couples TRBV6-5 to TRBJ2-5; TRBD2 matches 8 bases. The germline V gene has CDR1 MNHEY and CDR2 SVGAGI. The CDR3 is made up of 13 amino acids. Trimming removed 6 bases from V and 5 bases from J; junction bases left unmatched: 5. The CDR3 loop reads CASRTGREETQYF. CDR3 bases: TGTGCCAGCAGAACCGGGAGGGAGGAGACCCAGTACTTC.

The rearrangement joins TRBV6-6 to TRBJ2-6, with D possibly TRBD1 on 5 matching bases. V lost 6 bases, J lost 4 bases, and 10 bases lay in between. The V gene's germline CDR1 is MNHNY and CDR2 SVGAGI (reference sequence). This CDR3 has 14 amino acids. CDR3 nucleotides: TGTGCCAGCAGGGGGCAGAGCGGGGCCAACGTCCTGACTTTC. Translated, it gives CASRGQSGANVLTF.

This chain uses TRBV30 with TRBJ1-1; weak D call: TRBD1 (6 bases). V lost 1 base and J lost 0, with 18 bases in between. This CDR3 contains 17 residues. CDR1 is GTSNPN, CDR2 SVGIG, per germline (reference sequence). Written as DNA, the CDR3 is TGTGCCTGGAGTGGCCCTCGACGGGGGGGCCTGAACACTGAAGCTTTCTTT. Translation gives CAWSGPRRGGLNTEAFF.

This chain uses TRBV11-2 with TRBJ1-2; a weak D match, TRBD1 (6 bases). CDR3 length equals 13 residues. Germline assignment: CDR1 SGHAT and CDR2 FQNNGV. Trimming pared 7 bases from V and 5 bases from J, leaving 14 bases between. The CDR3 DNA is TGTGCCAGCACCCAAGGGGGGGGATATGGCTACACCTTC. It translates to CASTQGGGYGYTF.

The sample holds one count of this clone. The chain has TRBV9 and TRBJ2-4; possibly TRBD2 for D (6 bases). The length of the CDR3 is 13 residues. The V end was cut by 4 bases, the J end by 5 bases, with 10 bases between. Germline V gene data show CDR1 as SGDLS and CDR2 as YYNGEE. The chain's CDR3 is CASSPGGENIQYF. The DNA of the CDR3 is TGTGCCAGCAGCCCCGGCGGGGAAAACATTCAGTACTTC.

V and J are TRBV5-1 and TRBJ2-5, with D hard to call. Per germline, CDR1 SGHRS and CDR2 YFSETQ. The CDR3 runs to 11 residues. The germline V and J ends were trimmed by 4 bases and 3 bases, with 4 bases remaining between them. In nucleotides, the CDR3 is TGCGCCAGCAGCACTGAAGAGACCCAGTACTTC. Protein: CASSTEETQYF.

This chain links TRBV6-6 with TRBJ1-3; D not certain. The V gene lost 2 bases and the J gene lost 4 bases, with 12 bases spanning the gap. The CDR3 extends over 15 amino acids. Germline V CDR1 and CDR2: MNHNY, SVGAGI (reference sequence). The CDR3 DNA is TGTGCCAGCAGTTACCTCCTTAAGGAGGGAAACACCATATATTTT. This encodes CASSYLLKEGNTIYF.

This clone was detected once. This rearrangement joins TRBV11-2 to TRBJ1-1; D remains unclear. Per germline, CDR1 SGHAT and CDR2 FQNNGV. V dropped 6 bases and J dropped 5 bases, with 10 bases sitting between them. The CDR3 runs to 12 residues. CDR3 loop: CASRSAATEAFF. CDR3 DNA: TGTGCCAGCAGGTCCGCAGCGACTGAAGCTTTCTTT.

This chain joins TRBV30 and TRBJ2-6; a possible D gene is TRBD1 (5 bases). The CDR3 is 24 residues long. Trimming shortened V by 0 bases and J by 0 bases, and 33 bases separated the two germline ends. CDR1 is GTSNPN, CDR2 SVGIG, per germline (reference sequence). The DNA for the CDR3 is TGTGCCTGGAGTGTACTAAGGAGTTGGGGCGCGGCCGTGCTGCCCCACTCTGGGGCCAACGTCCTGACTTTC. It translates to CAWSVLRSWGAAVLPHSGANVLTF. The entire variable domain, with the rest obtained from reference TRBV30 and TRBJ2-6, is as follows: SQTIHQWPATLVQPVGSPLSLECTVEGTSNPNLYWYRQAAGRGLQLLFYSVGIGQISSEVPQNLSASRPQDRQFILSSKKLLLSDSGFYLCAWSVLRSWGAAVLPHSGANVLTFGAGSRLTVL.

The chain couples TRBV25-1 to TRBJ2-1, with 7 bases fitting TRBD2. V was clipped by 4 bases and J by 8 bases; unmatched bases: 11. The CDR3 contains 15 residues. The V gene's germline CDR1 is MGHDK and CDR2 SYGVNS. The CDR3 DNA reads TGTGCCAGCAGTGGGGCTTCGACTAGCTCGGATGAGCAGTTCTTC. Translating gives CASSGASTSSDEQFF.

The CDR3 loop reads CASSLERSGELFF. The DNA of the CDR3 is TGTGCCAGCAGCTTAGAGAGGTCGGGGGAACTGTTTTTT. The chain links TRBV7-9 to TRBJ1-4; possible D gene TRBD1, 5 bases. With 1 base removed from V and 12 bases from J, the gap between germline ends came to 12 bases. CDR1 and CDR2 (germline): SEHNR, FQNEAQ (reference sequence). The CDR3 runs to 13 residues.

The chain combines TRBV6-6 with TRBJ2-1; 9 bases fit TRBD1. CDR3 length: 15 amino acids. Trimming cost V 6 bases and J 3 bases; bases outside gene matches: 6. CDR1 and CDR2 (germline): MNHNY, SVGAGI (reference sequence). CDR3 in DNA: TGTGCCAGCAGCCCGGACAGGGGCGGCTACAATGAGCAGTTCTTC. The encoded protein is CASSPDRGGYNEQFF.

V and J are TRBV9 and TRBJ1-2, with D possibly TRBD1 on 5 matching bases. V shed 4 bases and J shed 2 bases, with 24 bases lying between them. This CDR3 spans 18 amino acids. Germline values: CDR1 SGDLS, CDR2 YYNGEE. CDR3 residues: CASSKLPGAGSPNYGYTF. The CDR3 nucleotides read TGTGCCAGCAGCAAACTCCCCGGGGCGGGGTCGCCAAACTATGGCTACACCTTC.

This clone was counted between two and nine times. J is TRBJ2-1 and V is TRBV4-3; 10 nucleotides agree with TRBD2. J lost 9 bases, V lost 4 bases, and 12 bases had no gene match. Germline CDR1 LGHNA, CDR2 YSLEER. CDR3 size: 16 residues. The CDR3 region is CASSRNQGAGGLEQFF. The CDR3 nucleotides read TGCGCCAGCAGCCGAAACCAAGGAGCGGGGGGGCTTGAGCAGTTCTTC.

The gene calls are TRBV7-9 and TRBJ2-5; 7 positions match TRBD2. The germline gives CDR1 SEHNR, CDR2 FQNEAQ (reference sequence). Losses at the gene ends were 0 bases for V and 0 bases for J; bases not matched to a gene: 4. CDR3 length: 16 residues. The CDR3 DNA follows: TGTGCCAGCAGCTTAGCGAGGGGAGGGAACCAAGAGACCCAGTACTTC. Its translation: CASSLARGGNQETQYF.

The chain has TRBV7-8 and TRBJ2-5, with a tentative D call TRBD2 (5 bases). The ends were cut back, 0 bases at V and 4 bases at J, with 12 bases in the middle. The CDR3 runs to 15 residues. Germline loops: CDR1 SGHVS, CDR2 FQNEAQ. The CDR3 here is CASSLARVVRETQYF. The DNA of the CDR3 is TGTGCCAGCAGCTTAGCGAGGGTAGTTCGAGAGACCCAGTACTTC.

V gene TRBV27 combines with J gene TRBJ2-3, with 13 bases fitting TRBD2. Germline V gives CDR1 MNHEY, CDR2 SMNVEV (reference sequence). V lost 5 bases to trimming and J lost 8 bases; unmatched junction nucleotides: 16. This CDR3 is 18 amino acids long. The CDR3 sequence: CASSPRTSGSGLGGTQYF. The CDR3 nucleotides read TGTGCCAGCAGTCCAAGGACTAGCGGGAGCGGGTTAGGGGGTACGCAGTATTTT.

This rearrangement joins TRBV4-1 to TRBJ1-2; D remains unclear. CDR3 length: 16 residues. V was trimmed by 4 bases and J by 0 bases, leaving 15 bases between them. CDR1 is MGHRA, CDR2 YSYEKL, per germline. The DNA of the CDR3 is TGCGCCAGCAGCCTATCACTCGCGGAAGCTAACTATGGCTACACCTTC. Translation gives CASSLSLAEANYGYTF.

The chain couples TRBV7-9 to TRBJ2-1; TRBD1 matches 10 bases. CDR3 length: 17 residues. Looked up from germline, CDR1 is SEHNR and CDR2 is FQNEAQ (reference sequence). Germline trimming cut 8 bases from V and 1 base from J; bases unmatched to any gene: 11. The CDR3 DNA sequence: TGTGCCAGCCGGGGTGGGGGACAGGGGTTTTCCTACAATGAGCAGTTCTTC. Protein sequence: CASRGGGQGFSYNEQFF.